This TCR beta chain was captured by sequencing in a study of Ad26.COV2.S vaccination and SARS-CoV-2 variants. Study-wide results and limits: While placebo recipients had lower spike-specific TCR breadth, vaccine recipients had more. Breadth, reportedly substantial, characterized the spike-specific CD8+ and CD4+ T cell responses after vaccination. Measurement of non-spike TCR breadth gave similar results in vaccine and placebo recipients.

About this clone itself: Its antigen remains unidentified.

TCRdb's copy holds only in-frame clones and misses some; the assay was immunoSEQ multiplex PCR. The sample holds some 240,000 clones; around nine tenths are singletons and the top ten take under 3%. Treatment described: some 20 received Ad26.COV2.S at low or high dose, single or two shots; about 5 received placebo; per-sample allocation not given. Collection of samples fell on day 63 after the first vaccine or placebo injection. Material: peripheral blood, obtained in a trial of Ad26.COV2.S vaccine versus placebo. The clonotype comes from a person aged 18-60 years who received the Ad26.COV2.S COVID-19 vaccine or a placebo.

The DNA for the CDR3 is TGTGCCTGGGAACGGGACAGGGGGTCCGAGCAGTACTTC. This sequence encodes CAWERDRGSEQYF. V and J are TRBV30 and TRBJ2-7, with 11 bases identical to TRBD1. This CDR3 is built from 13 residues. The germline CDR1 and CDR2 sequences are GTSNPN and SVGIG (reference sequence). With V trimmed by 5 bases and J by 6 bases, 6 bases remained unmatched.